Listed here are 25 T cell receptor beta chains from one sample, sequenced in a study of blood T cell repertoires in COVID-19. Repertoires were generated with immunoSEQ multiplex PCR, while TCRdb's copy carries only in-frame clones and drops some. This sample has nearly 110,000 clones, with approximately 88% found just once. Sequences were obtained from peripheral blood. These TCRs come from a human donor in a cohort sampled during active COVID-19.

This clone was observed once. The V call is TRBV19, the J call TRBJ1-1; maybe TRBD1 (5 bases). CDR1 and CDR2 (germline): LNHDA, SQIVND (reference sequence). The CDR3 length is 12 residues. The ends were cut back, 5 bases at V and 2 bases at J, with 6 bases in the middle. The CDR3 sequence is CASSWGNTEAFF. The DNA for the CDR3 is TGTGCCAGTAGTTGGGGCAACACTGAAGCTTTCTTT.

The V and J genes are TRBV7-2 and TRBJ1-4; D unclear. The CDR3 runs 13 residues. The germline CDR1 and CDR2 sequences are SGHTA and FQGNSA. V was shortened by 2 bases and J by 8 bases, with 9 bases between the two germline ends. The CDR3 coding sequence is TGTGCCAGCAGCTTACTAAATCTGGAAAAACTGTTTTTT. It yields the protein CASSLLNLEKLFF.

This clone was observed a few times. The chain employs TRBV15 and TRBJ2-1; TRBD2 agrees at 9 bases. From germline, CDR1 is LNHNV and CDR2 YYDKDF (reference sequence). V gave up 1 base and J gave up 9 bases; unmatched junction bases: 10. The CDR3 spans 16 residues. The CDR3 protein is CATSRVGGGRATEQFF. The DNA for the CDR3 is TGTGCCACCAGCAGAGTAGGCGGCGGGAGGGCCACTGAGCAGTTCTTC.

The rearrangement links TRBV5-4 to TRBJ2-3, with 8 bases that match TRBD2. CDR1 SGHNT and CDR2 YYREEE come from the germline V gene (reference sequence). There are 15 residues in the CDR3. Germline trimming cut 1 base from V and 4 bases from J; bases unmatched to any gene: 5. CDR3 protein: CASSLKREWSDTQYF. CDR3 DNA: TGTGCCAGCAGCTTGAAGCGGGAGTGGTCAGATACGCAGTATTTT.

This chain uses TRBV7-8 with TRBJ2-7; 7 nucleotides line up with TRBD1. The CDR3 runs to 14 residues. J lost 5 bases, V lost 5 bases, and 9 bases had no gene match. Germline V gene lookup returns CDR1 SGHVS and CDR2 FQNEAQ. CDR3 sequence (DNA): TGTGCCAGCAGCCTAGACAGGGCTGGCAACGAGCAGTACGTC. Protein: CASSLDRAGNEQYV.

The CDR3 bases are TGTGCCAGCAGCCGGACACTCTCTGAAGCTTTCTTT. Protein product: CASSRTLSEAFF. This chain links TRBV28 with TRBJ1-1, with D possibly TRBD1 on 5 matching bases. The CDR3 sequence is 12 residues long. V gave up 6 bases and J gave up 6 bases, with 11 bases separating them. Per the germline V gene, CDR1 is MDHEN and CDR2 is SYDVKM.

In regard to this clone: This CDR3 is also generated by other DNA sequences in the sample. This chain links TRBV5-1 with TRBJ1-1; the D is unclear. Trimming pared 0 bases from V and 2 bases from J, leaving 5 bases between. Per the germline V gene, CDR1 is SGHRS and CDR2 is YFSETQ. There are 13 residues in the CDR3. The CDR3 DNA is TGCGCCAGCAGCTTGGCAGTAAACACTGAAGCTTTCTTT. Its protein product is CASSLAVNTEAFF. The full variable domain, its missing parts supplied by reference TRBV5-1 and TRBJ1-1, is KAGVTQTPRYLIKTRGQQVTLSCSPISGHRSVSWYQQTPGQGLQFLFEYFSETQRNKGNFPGRFSGRQFSNSRSEMNVSTLELGDSALYLCASSLAVNTEAFFGQGTRLTVV.

V is TRBV10-2 and J is TRBJ2-3; no reliable D call. Germline V gene sequence: CDR1 WSHSY, CDR2 SAAADI. The CDR3 runs 15 residues. Trimming cost V 1 base and J 4 bases, with 12 bases left between them. Here the CDR3 reads CASSEWAAPADTQYF. The CDR3 nucleotides read TGCGCCAGCAGTGAGTGGGCCGCTCCGGCAGATACGCAGTATTTT.

The DNA of the CDR3 is TGTGCCAGCAGCTTGGCGGGCAGGGAGGCAGATACGCAGTATTTT. Translated, it gives CASSLAGREADTQYF. The chain links TRBV5-8 to TRBJ2-3, with a tentative D call TRBD2 (6 bases). V was cut by 0 bases and J by 4 bases, with 12 bases left in between. This CDR3 region has 15 residues. Germline-derived CDR1 and CDR2 are SGHTS and YDEGEE.

This chain links TRBV5-1 with TRBJ2-1, with a weak D call TRBD1 (6 bases). The germline V gene has CDR1 SGHRS and CDR2 YFSETQ. The CDR3 is made up of 15 amino acids. V gave up 0 bases and J gave up 2 bases, with 9 bases separating them. CDR3 sequence reads: CASSLGDRPYNEQFF. In DNA, the CDR3 is TGCGCCAGCAGCTTGGGAGACAGGCCCTACAATGAGCAGTTCTTC.

This rearrangement joins TRBV15 to TRBJ2-1, with TRBD1 identical over 8 bases. The V gene's germline CDR1 is LNHNV and CDR2 YYDKDF (reference sequence). This CDR3 has 15 amino acids. J gave up 10 bases and V 1 base, and 9 bases lay outside the gene matches. Written as DNA, the CDR3 is TGTGCCACCAGCAGAGGGCGACAGGGGATAGGGGAGCAGTTCTTC. It yields the protein CATSRGRQGIGEQFF. Full variable domain (missing parts from reference TRBV15 and TRBJ2-1): DAMVIQNPRYQVTQFGKPVTLSCSQTLNHNVMYWYQQKSSQAPKLLFHYYDKDFNNEADTPDNFQSRRPNTSFCFLDIRSPGLGDTAMYLCATSRGRQGIGEQFFGPGTRLTVL.

As DNA, the CDR3 is TGTGCCAGCATTCGGTCCCTGGAGAACATTCAGTACTTC. This sequence encodes CASIRSLENIQYF. The chain links TRBV6-5 to TRBJ2-4; no clear D. V lost 7 bases and J lost 7, with 14 bases in between. The CDR3 is 13 residues long. Germline V gives CDR1 MNHEY, CDR2 SVGAGI.

The CDR3 nucleotides are TGTGCCAGCAGCTCGACAGGGGTGGTACAGCCCCAGCATTTT. It codes for CASSSTGVVQPQHF. This chain uses TRBV7-9 with TRBJ1-5, with 8 bases matching TRBD1. V lost 4 bases, J lost 7 bases, and 6 bases stayed unmatched. The CDR3 has 14 amino acids. From germline, CDR1 is SEHNR and CDR2 FQNEAQ (reference sequence). Combining the CDR3 with reference TRBV7-9 and TRBJ1-5 gives the whole variable domain DTGVSQNPRHKITKRGQNVTFRCDPISEHNRLYWYRQTLGQGPEFLTYFQNEAQLEKSRLLSDRFSAERPKGSFSTLEIQRTEQGDSAMYLCASSSTGVVQPQHFGDGTRLSIL.

This clone has a single count. The V gene is TRBV6-5, the J gene TRBJ2-2, with TRBD1 identical over 7 bases. The trim removed 7 bases at V and 2 bases at J, leaving 7 bases unmatched. Germline V CDR1 and CDR2: MNHEY, SVGAGI. This CDR3 has 15 residues. The CDR3 sequence: CASNNRGINTGELFF. The CDR3 bases are TGTGCCAGCAATAACAGGGGAATAAACACCGGGGAGCTGTTTTTT.

In nucleotides, the CDR3 is TGTGCCAGCAGTTTTGGACAGGGCAATCAGCCCCAGCATTTT. Translated: CASSFGQGNQPQHF. The genes are TRBV2 and TRBJ1-5; 7 bases align to TRBD1. V was clipped by 5 bases and J by 2 bases; unmatched bases: 3. Germline V lookup: CDR1 SNHLY, CDR2 FYNNEI. The CDR3 totals 14 residues.

This rearrangement joins TRBV11-3 to TRBJ2-1, with a possible D match to TRBD2 (5 bases). The germline CDR1 and CDR2 sequences are SGHNT and YENEEA. Trimming took 5 bases from V and 5 from J, leaving 16 bases between them. CDR3 length: 15 amino acids. CDR3 amino acids: CASSPGKRSDNEQFF. CDR3 sequence (DNA): TGTGCCAGCAGCCCGGGAAAGCGGTCTGACAATGAGCAGTTCTTC.

V usage is TRBV7-2 and J usage is TRBJ1-1; weak D call: TRBD1 (6 bases). CDR3 length equals 14 residues. Germline CDR1 and CDR2: SGHTA and FQGNSA. V was pared by 2 bases and J by 2 bases, with 9 bases between. In DNA, the CDR3 is TGTGCCAGCAGCTTAAGGACAGCAAACACTGAAGCTTTCTTT. Encoded protein: CASSLRTANTEAFF.

The gene calls are TRBV7-7 and TRBJ2-1; tentatively, D is TRBD2 (5 bases). The CDR3 spans 15 residues. Trimming cost V 1 base and J 6 bases, with 13 bases left between them. Germline-derived CDR1 and CDR2 are SSHAT and FNYEAQ (reference sequence). DNA for the CDR3: TGTGCCAGCAGCTTAGGGGTTCGTACTAGCAATGAGCAGTTCTTC. Translation: CASSLGVRTSNEQFF.

The CDR3 here is CASSFQGRNQPQHF. In nucleotides, the CDR3 is TGTGCCAGCAGCTTCCAGGGTCGCAATCAGCCCCAGCATTTT. V usage is TRBV5-6 and J usage is TRBJ1-5; possibly TRBD1 for D (5 bases). CDR3 length: 14 amino acids. Germline CDR1 SGHDT, CDR2 YYEEEE. V was pared by 2 bases and J by 2 bases, with 8 bases between.

The genes are TRBV12-3 or TRBV12-4 and TRBJ2-7; 8 bases agree with TRBD2. The trim removed 4 bases at V and 13 bases at J, leaving 9 bases unmatched. The CDR3 has 12 residues. CDR3 loop: CASSSPGGRAYF. In DNA, the CDR3 is TGTGCCAGCAGTTCCCCGGGGGGGCGCGCCTACTTC.

The rearrangement links TRBV2 to TRBJ1-1, with unresolved D. Germline CDR1 reads SNHLY; CDR2 reads FYNNEI. This CDR3 is built from 12 residues. Trimming shortened V by 7 bases and J by 4 bases, and 10 bases separated the two germline ends. CDR3 in amino acids: CASTGLSTEAFF. CDR3 nucleotides: TGTGCCAGCACAGGACTGAGCACTGAAGCTTTCTTT.

The CDR3 region is CASSSRLGPRNTIYF. The CDR3 region has the DNA TGTGCCAGCAGCTCGCGCCTGGGGCCGAGAAACACCATATATTTT. The chain is built from TRBV7-2 and TRBJ1-3; possible D gene TRBD1, 5 bases. Trimming removed 4 bases from V and 5 bases from J, with 15 bases in between. Germline values: CDR1 SGHTA, CDR2 FQGNSA. This CDR3 is 15 amino acids long.

The count of this clone is one. The gene calls are TRBV28 and TRBJ1-2; the match to TRBD1 covers 7 bases. The CDR3 extends over 14 amino acids. Germline trimming cut 2 bases from V and 2 bases from J; bases unmatched to any gene: 2. Germline V gene sequence: CDR1 MDHEN, CDR2 SYDVKM. The CDR3, as DNA: TGTGCCAGCAGTTTACGACAGGGAAACTATGGCTACACCTTC. Translation: CASSLRQGNYGYTF.

V is TRBV9 and J is TRBJ1-4; possible D gene TRBD1, 5 bases. The V and J ends lost 5 bases and 4 bases respectively, with 15 bases between them. Germline values: CDR1 SGDLS, CDR2 YYNGEE. This CDR3 region has 15 residues. CDR3 nucleotide sequence: TGTGCCAGCAGAATGGGGCCCCCGATTAATGAAAAACTGTTTTTT. It codes for CASRMGPPINEKLFF.

This clone was seen only once. This chain links TRBV4-3 with TRBJ2-1; the D is unclear. CDR3 length: 15 residues. The germline gives CDR1 LGHNA, CDR2 YSLEER. V was pared by 0 bases and J by 3 bases, with 9 bases between. This chain's CDR3 is CASSQDWAGYNEQFF. The DNA of the CDR3 is TGCGCCAGCAGCCAAGACTGGGCTGGCTACAATGAGCAGTTCTTC.